Reported below is one TCR beta chain. Its cognate antigen has yet to be identified. The input lacks base qualities; no much larger clone sits a single base away. The data stem from a study of cytomegalovirus exposure and HLA in healthy donors (dated by TCRdb to about 2017). Regarding the research as a whole: According to an earlier analysis of 587 of the donors, about 179 million T cells yielded 120 million or so unique TCR beta sequences and about 300 Gb of sequence data. An early release covering roughly 640 HLA-typed donors comprised roughly 300 gigabases of sequencing data and tens of millions of unique TCR sequences. Among the roughly 400 genotyped donors, approximately 82% belonged to the genetic ancestry cluster associated with self-reported Caucasian donors. The study was designed to test whether signatures of past pathogen exposure could be identified by cataloging public T cell receptors. The study used immunosequencing to profile the T cell repertoires of 600 to 850 subjects and linked those repertoires to cytomegalovirus serostatus. In addition to the first cohort of 650 to 750 subjects, a separate validation cohort of about 120 different subjects was used. To predict cytomegalovirus infection status, the study brought together high-throughput TCR immunosequencing, statistical association of individual TCRs with disease status, and machine learning. To study patterns of TCR occurrence, a later analysis re-analyzed previously published TCR beta repertoires from around 700 donors and added high-resolution HLA genotyping. In the later analysis, no new phenotypic data were used to find candidate immune exposures; instead, reliance was placed on TCR beta sequences and their occurrence across donors. An earlier analysis of some 500 of the donors used high-throughput TCR beta sequencing to judge whether each TCR beta V gene segment behaved as functional or pseudogenic. Donor age, sex, ethnicity and CMV serostatus were compiled alongside the repertoire data. Genome-wide SNP genotypes for about 65% of the roughly 700 donors were used in a later genetic analysis, which treated that subset as a discovery cohort. All discovery cohort repertoires had been generated on a single sequencing platform. HLA typing covered class I and class II loci at four-digit resolution. Typing coverage varied by locus: 629-630 donors for A, B, C, DRB1 and DQB1; around 560 for DQA1; 606 for DPA1; under 490 for DPB1. Roughly five DR-DQ haplotypes were handled as single units for association and clustering because linkage in the cohort was strong. Across approximately 420 genotyped donors of the cohort, an average of about 240,000 unique TCR beta nucleotide sequences per donor were sequenced, and roughly a sixth of those sequences were non-productive.

In total, roughly 710 healthy bone marrow donors made up the cohort. Cohort members were all nominally healthy when sampled, although unrecorded immune exposures were likely present. The donor tested CMV seropositive, placing the donor among the 250 to 350 seropositive members of the cohort. Each donor provided a peripheral blood sample, and peripheral blood mononuclear cells were used for TCR beta sequencing. The Qiagen DNeasy Blood Extraction Kit was used to extract genomic DNA from the blood cell samples. The CDR3 has 15 amino acids, counting the end cysteine and phenylalanine. Of the read, only the CDR3 DNA is kept; its 45 bases are in frame from base 1. Based on the germline V gene, the CDR1 and CDR2 sequences are SGHVS and FNYEAQ. V drops 1 base and J drops 5 bases, leaving 12 bases in between. What the work shows at the level of the full study, not this receptor alone: In an earlier analysis of some 640 of the donors, most TCR beta V segments were observed in productive rearrangements about 87% or about 30% of the time, broadly matching IMGT annotations. In vitro tests confirmed that a few of the cytomegalovirus-associated TCR beta chains recognize cytomegalovirus antigens. Cytomegalovirus status was reported to be diagnosed by the classifier with high specificity and sensitivity in both the original and validation cohorts. A later analysis associated 16,951 TCR beta sequences with specific HLA alleles at a false discovery rate of 0.05. It was suggested by the authors that the approach could potentially be generalized to other disease states and immunological phenotypes. Because HLA typing was missing for some donors at each locus, association tests included only the typed subset. According to a later analysis, most CMV-associated TCR beta chains appeared to be HLA-restricted, and the HLA associations seemed to be driven largely by CMV exposure. A group of highly shared sequence variants was considered likely to be a technical artifact of the sequencing pipeline. A further reported finding was that TCR beta sequences accurately predicted the HLA-A and HLA-B alleles for most subjects in the first cohort. In a later analysis, HLA-associated TCR beta chains were found to be more clonally expanded and to have lower generation probabilities than equally common non-associated chains. When HLA alleles, especially DR and DQ, strongly co-occurred, attributing TCR associations to individual alleles was difficult. In the study, 150 to 200 TCR beta chains were listed as associated with cytomegalovirus. This cohort had only TCR beta chains sequenced, and the lack of alpha or paired-chain data limited which features could be detected. A later analysis reported that several top co-occurrence clusters appeared linked to parvovirus B19, influenza, CMV and Epstein-Barr virus. The earlier analysis of 587 of the donors excluded 15 to 20 rarely observed V segments, including chromosome 9 orphons, because counts were too low. Some IMGT-functional V segments, including TRBV6-2 and TRBV6-3, could not be distinguished by the 87-base-pair reads and were therefore excluded. According to a later analysis, TCR association rates differed among HLA loci, with DRB1 alleles showing the most associated TCRs and HLA-C alleles showing the fewest. For the cohort, immune exposure information was limited to CMV serostatus. While some public TCRs were present in many individuals, most TCR sequences turned up only very rarely across donors. Presence/absence analyses assumed roughly uniform sequencing depth across donors, an assumption that may not hold. Linkage disequilibrium might explain the correlated functional status among segregating V segments, but an unknown experimental factor could not be excluded. Compared with the 666-donor mean, donors in an Asian-associated ancestry cluster had fewer N-insertions in productive TCRs, according to a later genetic analysis. An association between a missense DCLRE1C variant and V-gene and J-gene trimming of TCR beta chains was found in a later genetic analysis and replicated in an independent cohort.

Receptor amplification or capture employed the immunoSEQ multiplex PCR assay. For the multiplex PCR, a mixture combining 60 forward primers for TCR Vbeta segments and 13 reverse primers for TCR Jbeta segments was used. A multiplex PCR assay on genomic DNA amplified the CDR3 region of rearranged TCR beta genes. The amplified TCR beta libraries were sequenced on the Illumina HiSeq System as 87-base-pair reads. Per the source publication's procedure: A later analysis tallied roughly 76 million unique TCR beta chains across the 700 or so repertoires, and approximately 11 million of those chains were shared by two or more donors. A nearest-neighbor algorithm error-corrected the raw reads and collapsed the reads into unique sequences, merging closely related sequences to remove PCR and sequencing errors. To assign V, D and J gene segments, CDR3 sequences were aligned to IMGT reference sequences. For a sequence to be retained, a match of at least six nucleotides was required to both a V gene segment and a J gene segment. Rearrangements were classified as productive when the CDR3 lacked stop codons and remained in frame with V and J, and all other rearrangements were classified as non-productive. Following IMGT convention, CDR3 was defined as the stretch from the second conserved V-encoded cysteine to the conserved J-encoded phenylalanine. The earlier analysis of some 600 of the donors excluded sequences that lacked an unambiguous match to a single V gene segment. An earlier analysis of a few hundred of the donors classified V segments as functional when productive rearrangements were above 56.7% and as segregating when the standard deviation between donors was above 5%. A statistical classification framework was built to diagnose cytomegalovirus status from the catalog of TCR beta chain sequences. In a later analysis, V and J genes were assigned by comparing TCR nucleotide sequences against IMGT/GENE-DB human TR gene sequences. A later analysis assigned CDR3 sequences and most-parsimonious VDJ recombination scenarios with the TCRdist pipeline. In a later analysis, each TCR beta chain was defined by its CDR3 amino acid sequence together with its V-gene family, and reads lacking a unique V-gene family were excluded. In a later analysis, a few hundred highly shared, low-generation-probability nucleotide sequences were removed to address suspected cross-contamination and a sequencing artifact. In a later analysis, a clonal expansion index for each public chain was calculated from normalized within-repertoire ranks of inferred template counts. A later analysis computed generation probabilities with a VDJ recombination model fitted to out-of-frame rearrangements, and checked the results against IGoR. Hypergeometric tests were used in a later analysis to score TCR-TCR, TCR-HLA and TCR-CMV co-occurrence, with a repertoire-size bias correction applied to the TCR pairs. False discovery rates were estimated in a later analysis by permuting HLA or CMV assignments 20 times. In a later analysis, co-occurring TCRs were grouped using DBSCAN, and TCRdist sequence similarity was added for clustering within HLA-allele-positive subsets. Repertoires with fewer than 30,000 or more than 120,000 public chains, plus five repertoires with anomalous nucleotide sharing, were excluded from co-occurrence clustering. TCRdb stores this immuneACCESS table with in-frame sequences only. Part of the clones is absent; in the studies checked, under half of the shortfall reflects unresolved V genes, and no reason is known for the rest. V, J and clone size are those of that table, while D and trimming were read from the DNA. The table for this sample lists around 150,000 clones; 80% of them were counted only once. Jointly, the top ten make up about 9.5% of the sample.

Material for sequencing was PBMCs. The TCR was taken from a man younger than 35 in good health and CMV-seropositive. The chain couples TRBV7-6 to TRBJ2-1; matching of 5 bases hints at TRBD2 as the D gene. The CDR3 protein sequence reads: CASSLGRDGNNEQFF. The nucleotide sequence reads as follows: TGTGCCAGCAGCTTAGGTCGTGACGGGAACAATGAGCAGTTCTTC.